The following is a T cell receptor beta chain sequence with its context. Its cognate antigen is unknown. This specimen comes from a study of vaccination effects on CD4 cells after COVID-19. Study findings and constraints: Clones induced by infection and by vaccine showed marked clonal contraction late after vaccination.

Sequencing followed a ViraFEST assay step that expanded antigen-specific CD4+ T cells with viral peptide pools. Cultured cells yielded isolated CD4+ T cells after around 9 days. Nucleocapsid antibodies were negative in the vaccine recipients, who had never had SARS-CoV-2 infection. V lost 9 bases to trimming and J lost 2 bases; unmatched junction nucleotides: 6. The CDR3 covers 14 residues. Some clones are missing from TCRdb's copy, which holds only in-frame ones; the method was immunoSEQ multiplex PCR. In the table there are about 63,000 clones, approximately 75% of which are singletons. V usage is TRBV23-1 and J usage is TRBJ2-7; 11 positions agree with TRBD1. TRBV23-1 is placed among ORFs of uncertain function. This receptor was obtained from a human donor who received a COVID-19 vaccine. Here the sequenced sample was CD4+ T cells from PBMCs cultured with HCoV-OC43 spike peptides, taken before COVID-19 vaccination. Subset of the sample: HCoV-OC43 spike overlapping peptide pool stimulation. Here the CDR3 DNA reads TGCGCCAGTGCTACGGGACAGGGGGCCTACGAGCAGTACGTC. Amino acids: CASATGQGAYEQYV.